This T cell receptor beta chain was identified during a study of blood T cell repertoires in COVID-19 (dated by TCRdb to about 2020). Notes on the research overall: The collaborator samples originated in the United States, Italy and Spain and spanned the acute and convalescent phases of COVID-19. The repertoires were released in a freely available public database intended as a resource for research on the immune response to SARS-CoV-2. A de-identified subject ID, COVID-19 status, age in years and sex were almost always included in the sample metadata. The material from the prospective study consisted of cDNA or gDNA derived from T cells, B-cell-depleted T cells, or PBMCs. HLA class I and class II types, where available, came from metadata supplied by the sample provider rather than from assay-based typing. The dataset comprised deeply sampled blood TCRbeta repertoires from subjects exposed to, actively infected with, or recovered from COVID-19. The samples were drawn from the first 160 participants of the ongoing ImmuneRACE study and from 1,254 subjects provided by 6 global collaborators. What the work shows at the level of the full study, not this receptor alone: How much clinical and demographic metadata was included differed by source and by participant, and the metadata was provided uncurated.

A note on this clone: Its antigen remains unidentified. There are no base qualities to consult, and no much larger clone falls within one base.

Whole blood was collected in K2EDTA tubes by collaborating institutions according to the institutions' own protocols. Collaborator samples were shipped for TCRbeta analysis as frozen whole blood, isolated PBMCs, or DNA extracted from either sample type. TCRbeta CDR3 regions were amplified from genomic DNA using the immunoSEQ Assay, a bias-controlled multiplex PCR. The original pipeline was this. The number of nucleated cells in each sample was estimated by amplification of reference gene primers within the assay. To quantify the absolute abundance of each unique TCRbeta CDR3 rearrangement, sequence reads were collapsed and filtered. For each sample, productive Simpson clonality was calculated as the square root of Simpson's diversity index over productive rearrangements. TCRdb holds this immuneACCESS table with in-frame rearrangements only. Some clones are missing; in checked studies, unresolved V genes explain under half, and the rest has no known cause. The V and J calls and clone size were taken over from that table, and D and trimming were inferred from the DNA. A total of around 55,000 clones appear in this sample, approximately 82% of them only once. Roughly 6.4% of the sample is taken by the ten largest.

At the junction V is shortened by 3 bases and J by 8 bases, with 12 bases in between. The CDR3 starts with the cysteine, ends with the phenylalanine, and has 12 residues. Just the 36-base CDR3 DNA is kept, in frame starting at base 1. CDR1 and CDR2 were assigned from the germline V gene (reference sequence) as DFQATT and SNEGSKA. The chain is assembled from TRBV20-1 and TRBJ2-3; the D gene is possibly TRBD1, with 5 bases matching. This TCR was sampled from a human donor in a cohort sampled during active or convalescent COVID-19. The material sequenced was peripheral blood. Here is the DNA: TGCAGTGCTAGTCAGGGCGGCGGTACGCAGTATTTT. It is translated as CSASQGGGTQYF.